This T cell receptor (beta chain) was retrieved from a study of blood T cell repertoires in COVID-19 (dated by TCRdb to 2020 to 2022). For the wider study: Collaborator samples came from the United States, Italy and Spain and covered acute and convalescent phases of COVID-19. Where HLA class I and class II types were available, the types were taken from metadata supplied by the sample provider, not from assay-based typing. The prospective study material was composed of cDNA or gDNA derived from T cells, B-cell-depleted T cells, or PBMCs. The samples were drawn from two sources: the first 160 participants of the ongoing ImmuneRACE study, and approximately 1,300 subjects contributed by 6 global collaborators. The repertoires were released in a freely available public database meant as a resource for research on the immune response to SARS-CoV-2. Deeply sampled blood TCRbeta repertoires from subjects exposed to, actively infected with, or recovered from COVID-19 were included in the dataset. Sample metadata almost always included a de-identified subject ID, COVID-19 status, age in years and sex.

The CDR3 spans 17 residues, from the cysteine through the phenylalanine. CDR3 DNA is the only sequence kept; it has 51 bases, read in frame from the first base. Trimmed from V: 0 bases; trimmed from J: 2 bases; junction bases lacking a gene match: 10. CDR1 and CDR2, looked up from the germline V gene, are SGHRS and YFSETQ. Broad study findings and their caveats: Clinical and demographic metadata were provided uncurated, with the amount varying by source and participant.

The immunoSEQ Assay, a bias-controlled multiplex PCR, was used to amplify TCRbeta CDR3 regions from genomic DNA. The authors' pipeline ran thus. Nucleated cell counts per sample were estimated from amplification of reference gene primers within the assay. To quantify the absolute abundance of each unique TCRbeta CDR3 rearrangement, sequence reads were collapsed and filtered. For each sample, productive Simpson clonality was calculated by taking the square root of Simpson's diversity index across productive rearrangements. TCRdb mirrors the immuneACCESS table, restricted to in-frame sequences. Some clones are absent from its copies; in checked studies, under half trace to an unresolved V gene, and the reason for the others is unknown. Clone size and V and J calls were adopted from that table, with D and trimming inferred from the DNA. For this sample the table gives around 310,000 clones, of which 90% were detected only once. The ten most abundant clones make up around 0.98% of the sample.

Notes on this clone: No cognate antigen has been identified for it. No base qualities exist here, and no much larger clone lies one base off it.

One collaborating source in Seattle enrolled patients during active infection and followed them longitudinally through the course of disease. Each collaborating institution followed its own protocols to collect whole blood in K2EDTA tubes. For TCRbeta analysis, collaborator samples were shipped as frozen whole blood, as isolated PBMCs, or as DNA extracted from either sample type. Here the chain combines TRBV5-1 and TRBJ1-1; 7 bases in the junction line up with TRBD1. The clonotype originates from a woman aged 40 to 50 with COVID-19, enrolled during active disease. Specimen: peripheral blood. The nucleotide sequence is given as TGCGCCAGCAGCTTGGGATGGACAGGCGACACCAACACTGAAGCTTTCTTT. Translated, this is CASSLGWTGDTNTEAFF.